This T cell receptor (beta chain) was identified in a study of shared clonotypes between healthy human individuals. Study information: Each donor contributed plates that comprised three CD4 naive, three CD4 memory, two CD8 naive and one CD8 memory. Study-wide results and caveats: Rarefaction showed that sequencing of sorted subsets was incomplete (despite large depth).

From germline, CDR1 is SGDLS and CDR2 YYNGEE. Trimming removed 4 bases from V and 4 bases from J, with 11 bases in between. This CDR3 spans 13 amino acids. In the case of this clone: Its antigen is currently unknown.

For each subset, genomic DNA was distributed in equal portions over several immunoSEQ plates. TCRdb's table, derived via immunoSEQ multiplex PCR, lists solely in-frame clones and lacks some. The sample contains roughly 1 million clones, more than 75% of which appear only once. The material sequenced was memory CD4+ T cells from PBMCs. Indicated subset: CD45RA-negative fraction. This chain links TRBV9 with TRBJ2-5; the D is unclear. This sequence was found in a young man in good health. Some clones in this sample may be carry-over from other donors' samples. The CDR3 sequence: CASSTRQRETQYF. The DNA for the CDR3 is TGTGCCAGCAGCACACGACAAAGAGAGACCCAGTACTTC.